The rows below give T cell receptor beta chains drawn from one sample of a study of chemoradiotherapy in HPV16-positive cancers. Assay used: immunoSEQ multiplex PCR; TCRdb lists only in-frame clones, some missing. The sample holds 6,000 to 7,500 clones, 75% to 90% seen once. This specimen was tumor tissue, taken from a patient who underwent chemoradiotherapy. These receptors originate from a human donor with HPV-associated anogenital cancer. Both conserved end residues are part of each CDR3. A D gene is named only where the DNA matches it firmly. The size field is filled for only some rows; it gives once, few, many or a size class.

V gene: TRBV18
D gene: NA
clone size: once
J gene: TRBJ2-7
CDR3 protein: CASSPLQGVGYEQYF
CDR3 DNA: TGTGCCAGCTCACCACTCCAGGGAGTTGGGTACGAGCAGTACTTC

V gene: TRBV5-1
D gene: NA
clone size: once
J gene: TRBJ2-5
CDR3 protein: CASSLMGDGQETQYF
CDR3 DNA: TGCGCCAGCAGCTTGATGGGAGACGGCCAAGAGACCCAGTACTTC

V gene: TRBV5-6
D gene: TRBD1
clone size: NA
J gene: TRBJ1-2
CDR3 protein: CASSLGQGNLNYGYTF
CDR3 DNA: TGTGCCAGCAGCTTGGGACAGGGGAACCTAAACTATGGCTACACCTTC

V gene: TRBV7-3
D gene: NA
clone size: NA
J gene: TRBJ1-1
CDR3 protein: CASSSQSNTEAFF
CDR3 DNA: TGTGCCAGCAGCTCTCAGTCGAACACTGAAGCTTTCTTT

V gene: TRBV18
D gene: TRBD2
clone size: NA
J gene: TRBJ2-1
CDR3 protein: CASSPVREASYNEQFF
CDR3 DNA: TGTGCCAGCTCACCAGTCCGGGAGGCCTCCTACAATGAGCAGTTCTTC

V gene: TRBV4-1
D gene: TRBD2
clone size: NA
J gene: TRBJ2-1
CDR3 protein: CASSQEPPGLAGAGVQFF
CDR3 DNA: TGCGCCAGCAGCCAAGAGCCCCCGGGACTAGCGGGAGCGGGGGTGCAGTTCTTC

V gene: TRBV7-3
D gene: TRBD2
clone size: NA
J gene: TRBJ2-1
CDR3 protein: CASSSRGGLTLSEQFF
CDR3 DNA: TGTGCCAGCAGCTCACGGGGGGGACTCACCCTAAGTGAGCAGTTCTTC

V gene: TRBV6-5
D gene: NA
clone size: NA
J gene: TRBJ1-5
CDR3 protein: CASSSGARQPQHF
CDR3 DNA: TGTGCCAGCAGTTCAGGGGCACGGCAGCCCCAGCATTTT

V gene: TRBV9
D gene: NA
clone size: NA
J gene: TRBJ1-1
CDR3 protein: CASSPTLGRLTRTEAFF
CDR3 DNA: TGTGCCAGCAGCCCTACCTTGGGGAGACTTACGCGAACTGAAGCTTTCTTT

V gene: TRBV11-2
D gene: NA
clone size: NA
J gene: TRBJ2-4
CDR3 protein: CASTSQGDLAKNIQYF
CDR3 DNA: TGTGCCAGCACCTCTCAGGGTGACCTAGCCAAAAACATTCAGTACTTC

V gene: TRBV5-1
D gene: TRBD2
clone size: few
J gene: TRBJ2-5
CDR3 protein: CASSLGGGRTKETQYF
CDR3 DNA: TGCGCCAGCAGCTTGGGCGGCGGGAGGACTAAAGAGACCCAGTACTTC

V gene: TRBV7-9
D gene: NA
clone size: NA
J gene: TRBJ2-2
CDR3 protein: CASTGSSTGELFF
CDR3 DNA: TGTGCCAGCACTGGGAGCTCTACCGGGGAGCTGTTTTTT